The sequence of this T cell receptor (beta chain) was determined in a study of blood T cell repertoires in COVID-19. This clone showed up just once. From germline, CDR1 is SGHTA and CDR2 FQGNSA. This CDR3 is 15 amino acids long. The ends were cut back, 10 bases at V and 1 base at J, with 19 bases in the middle. Only in-frame clones appear in the TCRdb table, and some are missing; sequencing was by immunoSEQ multiplex PCR. Of about 220,000 clones in the sample, approximately 80% were seen once. The clonotype was recovered from a woman in her sixties or seventies who had recovered from COVID-19. The specimen sequenced was PBMCs or T cells enriched from blood (not recorded which). The chain uses TRBV7-2 and TRBJ1-2, with D possibly TRBD1 on 5 matching bases. CDR3: CATLDRQKLNYGYTF. The CDR3 coding sequence is TGTGCCACCCTGGACCGACAGAAGCTTAACTATGGCTACACCTTC.